This entry is about one T cell receptor beta chain. Those patients with uncontrolled infection, other autoimmune disease, pregnancy or lactation were excluded. Diagnoses were made from clinical symptoms, serum measures (thyroxine and TRAb), thyroid ultrasound and orbital computed tomography. PBMCs were sourced from roughly 9.7 ml fresh peripheral blood. This sample was taken from a study of T cells in Graves' hyperthyroidism and ophthalmopathy. The CDR3 runs 14 residues. V lost 3 bases, J lost 4 bases, and 5 bases stayed unmatched. Authors of the study amplified TCR beta CDR3 regions from RNA transcripts. The HTBI primer set served for first-round RT-PCR of the TCR CDR3. TCRdb redid the calling of the multiplex PCR reads with MiXCR, one entry per CDR3 protein. The sample records around 720,000 distinct CDR3 sequences, roughly a third being singletons.

The source is a woman in her thirties or forties with Graves' hyperthyroidism. The sample consisted of blood. The genes are TRBV12-3 or TRBV12-4 and TRBJ1-2; 7 bases agree with TRBD1. CDR3 sequence (DNA): TGTGCCAGCAGTTTCGGACAGGTCGTCTATGGCTACACCTTC. Its translation: CASSFGQVVYGYTF.